This passage covers 13 T cell receptor beta chains from one sample sequenced in a study of cytomegalovirus exposure and HLA in healthy donors. Primers: 60 Vbeta forward and 13 Jbeta reverse. Measured with immunoSEQ multiplex PCR; TCRdb has only the in-frame clones, and not every one. In the table there are a few hundred thousand clones, around 81% of which are singletons. Input material: PBMCs. The receptor source for this set is a woman between 55 and 75 years old in good health and CMV-seropositive.

This chain uses TRBV5-1 with TRBJ1-1, with 7 bases lining up with TRBD1. J gave up 0 bases and V 5 bases, and 7 bases lay outside the gene matches. This CDR3 has 15 residues. Germline loops: CDR1 SGHRS, CDR2 YFSETQ. DNA of the CDR3: TGCGCCAGCAGAGAGGGGGCATATGTGAACACTGAAGCTTTCTTT. This encodes CASREGAYVNTEAFF.

The rearrangement joins TRBV12-5 to TRBJ1-2; possible D gene TRBD1, 6 bases. CDR1 is LGHNT and CDR2 is FRNRAP in the germline V gene. The CDR3 consists of 14 residues. Trimming shortened V by 2 bases and J by 8 bases, and 15 bases separated the two germline ends. The CDR3 DNA sequence: TGTGCTAGTGGTTTGTCACAGGGCCTTGGGGGCTACACCTTC. Translating gives CASGLSQGLGGYTF.

The CDR3 loop is CASSSQAGRTEAFF. DNA for the CDR3: TGTGCCAGTAGTTCTCAGGCAGGTAGGACTGAAGCTTTCTTT. The chain uses TRBV19 and TRBJ1-1, with D hard to call. The CDR3 is 14 residues long. Per the germline V gene, CDR1 is LNHDA and CDR2 is SQIVND (reference sequence). V shed 5 bases and J shed 5 bases, with 15 bases lying between them.

This clone is a singleton in its sample. This chain joins TRBV6-5 and TRBJ2-7; perhaps TRBD1 as D (6 bases). The CDR3 spans 13 residues. CDR1 is MNHEY, CDR2 SVGAGI, per germline. Deletions cut 1 base from V and 11 bases from J, with 15 bases between. CDR3 region: CASSYFGGQPEYF. CDR3 nucleotide sequence: TGTGCCAGCAGTTACTTTGGTGGACAGCCGGAGTACTTC.

This clone was recorded once. The chain is built from TRBV19 and TRBJ2-1; TRBD1 matches at 9 bases. V was clipped by 6 bases and J by 4 bases; unmatched bases: 4. The CDR3 extends over 14 amino acids. Germline assignment: CDR1 LNHDA and CDR2 SQIVND (reference sequence). CDR3: CASSTGGAYNEQFF. For the CDR3, the DNA is TGTGCCAGTAGCACAGGGGGCGCTTACAATGAGCAGTTCTTC.

The chain recombines TRBV11-2 with TRBJ2-5; 8 bases line up with TRBD2. V lost 2 bases and J lost 4; bases outside the gene matches: 9. The CDR3 loop spans 16 amino acids. Germline CDR1 is SGHAT and CDR2 is FQNNGV. The CDR3: CASSLSSGRLGETQYF. CDR3 in DNA: TGTGCCAGCAGCTTATCCAGCGGGAGACTAGGAGAGACCCAGTACTTC.

This chain uses TRBV9 with TRBJ2-3, with D perhaps matching TRBD2 (6 bases). V lost 4 bases and J lost 6, with 21 bases in between. From germline, CDR1 is SGDLS and CDR2 YYNGEE. The CDR3 loop spans 16 amino acids. CDR3 in DNA: TGTGCCAGCAGCTTTAGCGTCGAATCGGGAGCGGATACGCAGTATTTT. Translated, it gives CASSFSVESGADTQYF.

The rearrangement joins TRBV6-5 to TRBJ2-7; 7 bases are shared with TRBD1. From germline, CDR1 is MNHEY and CDR2 SVGAGI. The J segment lost 6 bases and the V segment lost 0 bases, leaving 8 bases of the junction unmatched. The length of the CDR3 is 15 residues. The CDR3 DNA reads TGTGCCAGCAGTTACTCGTCAGGGTCAGGGGGCGAGCAGTACTTC. Its translation: CASSYSSGSGGEQYF.

This chain connects TRBV28 to TRBJ1-2, with D maybe TRBD1 (6 bases). Per germline, CDR1 MDHEN and CDR2 SYDVKM. The CDR3 sequence is 15 residues long. V shed 2 bases and J shed 7 bases, with 17 bases lying between them. This chain's CDR3 is CASSLQGQRAIGYTF. CDR3 nucleotides: TGTGCCAGCAGTTTACAGGGGCAAAGGGCTATTGGCTACACCTTC.

V gene TRBV6-5 combines with J gene TRBJ2-4; 10 bases align to TRBD2. Germline V CDR1 and CDR2: MNHEY, SVGAGI. This CDR3 spans 15 amino acids. V trimming: 5 bases; J trimming: 6 bases; junction bases outside the gene matches: 7. The CDR3 coding sequence is TGTGCCAGCAGTAAGAGAACTAGCGGGACAAACATTCAGTACTTC. It translates to CASSKRTSGTNIQYF.

V is TRBV9 and J is TRBJ2-7, with 7 bases identical to TRBD1. Germline-derived CDR1 and CDR2 are SGDLS and YYNGEE. This CDR3 comprises 15 residues. With 0 bases clipped from V and 3 bases from J, the junction kept 6 bases outside the gene matches. CDR3 amino acids: CASSVGQGPNYEQYF. The CDR3 DNA reads TGTGCCAGCAGCGTAGGACAGGGACCGAACTACGAGCAGTACTTC.

This chain uses TRBV6-5 with TRBJ2-7; 9 bases map to TRBD1. The CDR3 has 14 amino acids. Germline CDR1 reads MNHEY; CDR2 reads SVGAGI. The V segment lost 7 bases and the J segment 3 bases; nucleotides outside the gene matches: 7. CDR3: CASNPGQGIYEQYF. The CDR3 DNA reads as TGTGCCAGCAACCCGGGACAGGGAATCTACGAGCAGTACTTC.

V usage is TRBV4-2 and J usage is TRBJ2-3, with TRBD2 identical over 7 bases. The V gene end was trimmed by 3 bases and the J gene end by 2 bases; junction bases not matched to a gene: 5. CDR3 size: 15 residues. Germline V gene data show CDR1 as LGHNA and CDR2 as YNFKEQ. The CDR3 DNA is TGTGCCAGCAGCCAGGTAGCGGGCTTCACAGATACGCAGTATTTT. Translation gives CASSQVAGFTDTQYF.